A selection of T cell receptor beta chains follows, all from one sample in a study of blood T cell repertoires in COVID-19. Only in-frame clones appear in the TCRdb table, and some are missing; sequencing was by immunoSEQ multiplex PCR. The table records 200,000 to 300,000 clones, 88% of them present only once. Sample: PBMCs or T cells enriched from blood (not recorded which). The receptors here all came from a woman in her forties with acute COVID-19. Both conserved end residues are part of each CDR3. Each record gives: J gene, V gene, D gene, clone size, CDR3 protein, CDR3 DNA. A D gene is named only where the DNA matches it firmly. Clone size is not always given. Where it is, it says once, few, many or a class for expanded clones.

J: TRBJ2-1
V: TRBV11-2
D: NA
size: NA
CDR3: CASSLGVRSYNEQFF
DNA: TGTGCCAGCAGCTTAGGTGTGAGGTCCTACAATGAGCAGTTCTTC

J: TRBJ1-2
V: TRBV6-1
D: NA
size: NA
CDR3: CASSDGQGSYGYTF
DNA: TGTGCCAGCAGTGATGGTCAGGGGAGCTATGGCTACACCTTC

J: TRBJ2-3
V: TRBV12-3/TRBV12-4
D: NA
size: NA
CDR3: CATFFTDTQYF
DNA: TGTGCCACCTTTTTCACAGATACGCAGTATTTT

J: TRBJ1-5
V: TRBV30
D: NA
size: NA
CDR3: CAWSVSGNQPQHF
DNA: TGTGCCTGGAGTGTATCGGGGAACCAGCCCCAGCATTTT

J: TRBJ2-7
V: TRBV27
D: NA
size: NA
CDR3: CASRLDGAYEQYF
DNA: TGTGCCAGCAGGCTCGACGGGGCCTACGAGCAGTACTTC

J: TRBJ1-2
V: TRBV30
D: TRBD1
size: NA
CDR3: CAWDDRGAEGYTF
DNA: TGTGCCTGGGACGACAGGGGCGCGGAAGGCTACACCTTC

J: TRBJ2-3
V: TRBV10-2
D: TRBD2
size: NA
CDR3: CATGTSGGPATQYF
DNA: TGCGCCACCGGGACTAGCGGGGGCCCGGCTACGCAGTATTTT

J: TRBJ2-5
V: TRBV6-2/TRBV6-3
D: TRBD2
size: NA
CDR3: CASSEPRGRAQETQYF
DNA: TGTGCCAGCAGCGAACCCCGGGGGAGGGCCCAAGAGACCCAGTACTTC

J: TRBJ1-3
V: TRBV19
D: NA
size: NA
CDR3: CASSIGRAGNTIYF
DNA: TGTGCCAGTAGTATAGGCAGGGCTGGAAACACCATATATTTT

J: TRBJ1-1
V: TRBV10-1
D: NA
size: NA
CDR3: CASSGQGSGAFF
DNA: TGCGCCAGCAGTGGCCAGGGTTCGGGAGCTTTCTTT

J: TRBJ2-7
V: TRBV2
D: TRBD1
size: few
CDR3: CASSPDRGTYEQYF
DNA: TGTGCCAGCAGCCCAGACAGGGGGACCTACGAGCAGTACTTC

J: TRBJ1-2
V: TRBV30
D: NA
size: few
CDR3: CAWSLGAGYGYTF
DNA: TGTGCCTGGAGTTTGGGGGCAGGCTATGGCTACACCTTC

J: TRBJ2-7
V: TRBV4-1
D: TRBD2
size: NA
CDR3: CASSGAGGYEQYF
DNA: TGCGCCAGCAGCGGAGCGGGGGGCTACGAGCAGTACTTC

J: TRBJ1-5
V: TRBV18
D: NA
size: NA
CDR3: CASSRGSEHQPQHF
DNA: TGTGCCAGCTCACGAGGTAGTGAGCATCAGCCCCAGCATTTT

J: TRBJ2-6
V: TRBV28
D: NA
size: NA
CDR3: CASSLLRDTLGANVLTF
DNA: TGTGCCAGCAGTTTACTTCGGGACACCCTCGGGGCCAACGTCCTGACTTTC

J: TRBJ2-7
V: TRBV5-1
D: NA
size: NA
CDR3: CASSLGQRSYEQYF
DNA: TGCGCCAGCAGCTTGGGACAGCGCTCCTACGAGCAGTACTTC

J: TRBJ2-2
V: TRBV19
D: TRBD2
size: once
CDR3: CASSIGFRLAGGPNTGELFF
DNA: TGTGCCAGTAGTATAGGGTTCCGACTAGCGGGGGGACCCAACACCGGGGAGCTGTTTTTT

J: TRBJ1-2
V: TRBV29-1
D: NA
size: NA
CDR3: CSASGRINTYGYTF
DNA: TGCAGCGCTTCTGGGAGGATAAATACTTATGGCTACACCTTC